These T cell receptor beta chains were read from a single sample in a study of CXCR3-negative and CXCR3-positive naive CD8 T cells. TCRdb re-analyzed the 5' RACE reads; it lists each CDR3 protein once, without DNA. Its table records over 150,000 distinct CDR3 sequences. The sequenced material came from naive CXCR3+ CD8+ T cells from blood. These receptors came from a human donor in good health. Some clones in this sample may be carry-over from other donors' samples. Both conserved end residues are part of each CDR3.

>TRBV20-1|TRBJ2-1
CSARNTRLAANNEQFF
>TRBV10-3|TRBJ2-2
CAISESKSSTGELFF
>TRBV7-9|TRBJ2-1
CASSHGNSRDNEQFF
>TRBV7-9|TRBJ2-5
CASRDFQETQYF
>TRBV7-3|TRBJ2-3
CASSSGTSETDTQYF
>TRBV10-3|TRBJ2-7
CAISDPGQSHYEQYF
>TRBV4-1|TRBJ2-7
CASSQVRGSGEQYF
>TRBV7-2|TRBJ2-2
CASSLPSGDPTGELFF
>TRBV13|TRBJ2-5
CASKLEPGQQETQYF
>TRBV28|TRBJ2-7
CASSLTGAGEQYF
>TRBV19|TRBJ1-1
CASSASGTVDAFF
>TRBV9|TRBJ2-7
CASSAASGSIHEQYF
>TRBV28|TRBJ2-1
CASSWGAVYNEQFF
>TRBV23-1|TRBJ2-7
CASSQSEYEQYF
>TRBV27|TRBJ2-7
CASVLPYEQYF
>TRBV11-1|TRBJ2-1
CASSLVWVVSGKSYNEQFF
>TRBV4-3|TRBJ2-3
CASSHQPSGGAMGTDTQYF
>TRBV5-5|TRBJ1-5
CASSQWRNQPQHF
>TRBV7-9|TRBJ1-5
CASSGGGGGDQPQHF
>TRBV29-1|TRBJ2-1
CSVETPVGNEQFF
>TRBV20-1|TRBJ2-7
CSARVLAVPSYEQYF
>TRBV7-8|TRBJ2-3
CASSLVHTFPDTQYF
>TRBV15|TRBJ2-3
CATSNYRVTDTQYF
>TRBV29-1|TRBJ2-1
CSVQGGAGPEQFF
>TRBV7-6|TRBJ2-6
CASSTPGQPPSGANVLTF
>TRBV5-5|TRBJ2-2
CASSLSGENGELFF
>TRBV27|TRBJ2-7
CASASGGGAHEQYF
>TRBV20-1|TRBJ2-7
CSARDMSGMGEQYF
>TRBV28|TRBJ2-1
CASSLSETSNEQFF
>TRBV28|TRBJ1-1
CASSLAERFTEAFF
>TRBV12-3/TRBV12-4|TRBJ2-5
CASSDREETQYF
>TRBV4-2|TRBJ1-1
CASSPGQGVSTEAFF
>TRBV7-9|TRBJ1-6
CASSRETDRGSPLHF
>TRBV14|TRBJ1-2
CASSQVEFYGYTF
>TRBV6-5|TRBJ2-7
CASSYYSTDWDYEQYF
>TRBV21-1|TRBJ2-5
CASSKVGQQETQYF
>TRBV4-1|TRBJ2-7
CASSLGQGRYEQYF
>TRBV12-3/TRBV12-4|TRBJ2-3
CASSFQVSGDTQYF
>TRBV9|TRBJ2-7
CASSISPPGGRTYEQYF
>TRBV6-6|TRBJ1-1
CASSYSRGRANTEAFF
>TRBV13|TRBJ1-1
CASSSNTGQGINTEAFF